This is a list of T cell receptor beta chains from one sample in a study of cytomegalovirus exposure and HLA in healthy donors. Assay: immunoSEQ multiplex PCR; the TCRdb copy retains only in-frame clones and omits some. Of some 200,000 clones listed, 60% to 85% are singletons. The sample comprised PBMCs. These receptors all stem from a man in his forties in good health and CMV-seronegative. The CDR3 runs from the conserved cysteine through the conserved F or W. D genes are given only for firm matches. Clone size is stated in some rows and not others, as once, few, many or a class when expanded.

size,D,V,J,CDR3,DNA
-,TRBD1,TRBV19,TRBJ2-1,CASSSTGGNEQFF,TGTGCCAGTAGTTCGACAGGGGGGAATGAGCAGTTCTTC
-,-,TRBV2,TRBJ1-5,CASQTGNQHQHF,TGTGCCAGCCAAACAGGGAATCAGCACCAGCATTTT
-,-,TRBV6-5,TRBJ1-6,CASSPGEGRRRIF,TGTGCCAGCAGCCCCGGGGAGGGCCGAAGAAGGATCTTT
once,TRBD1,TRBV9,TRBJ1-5,CASSVWDSPNQPQHF,TGTGCCAGCAGCGTTTGGGACAGCCCCAATCAGCCCCAGCATTTT
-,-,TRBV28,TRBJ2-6,CASSFLASGANVLTF,TGTGCCAGCAGTTTTCTAGCCTCTGGGGCCAACGTCCTGACTTTC
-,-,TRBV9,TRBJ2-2,CASSVAGTGELFF,TGTGCCAGCAGCGTAGCGGGCACCGGGGAGCTGTTTTTT
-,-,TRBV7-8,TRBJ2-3,CASSPGGTDTQYF,TGTGCCAGCAGCCCGGGGGGCACAGATACGCAGTATTTT
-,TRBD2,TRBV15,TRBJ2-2,CATSRDWAGGTGELFF,TGTGCCACCAGCAGAGATTGGGCGGGAGGCACCGGGGAGCTGTTTTTT
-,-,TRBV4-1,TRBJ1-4,CASSQARGEKLFF,TGCGCCAGCAGCCAAGCGCGAGGCGAAAAACTGTTTTTT
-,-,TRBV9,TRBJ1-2,CASSVEVDSTYGYTF,TGTGCCAGCAGCGTAGAGGTTGACAGTACTTATGGCTACACCTTC
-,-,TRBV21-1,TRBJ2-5,CASSNSRLAGRETQYF,TGTGCCAGCAGCAATTCTCGGCTAGCGGGGCGAGAGACCCAGTACTTC
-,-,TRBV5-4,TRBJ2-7,CASSFTGSYEQYF,TGTGCCAGCAGCTTCACAGGGTCCTACGAGCAGTACTTC
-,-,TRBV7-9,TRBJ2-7,CASSLEQGRDEQYF,TGTGCCAGCAGCTTAGAACAGGGTAGAGACGAGCAGTACTTC